The present entry profiles one TCR beta chain with its context. Antigen: not known. The sample originates from a study of shared clonotypes between healthy human individuals. Study results and caveats: Between a few donors, naive CD4 clonotypes were shared at a level of roughly 5.5%.

The V and J ends lost 2 bases and 7 bases respectively, with 11 bases between them. The CDR3 is 13 residues long. Germline CDR1 and CDR2: MDHEN and SYDVKM. The protocol was immunoSEQ multiplex PCR, while the TCRdb copy is restricted to in-frame clones and leaves out a portion. The table includes 950,000 to 1,100,000 clones, around 82% detected once. The source is a man aged 18 to 35 in good health. Some clones in this sample may be carry-over from other donors' samples. The sequencing sample was made of memory CD4+ T cells from PBMCs. Regarding subset: CD45RA-negative fraction. The chain carries TRBV28 and TRBJ1-2; D ambiguous. This CDR3 is CASSLGVKGGYTF. The DNA for the CDR3 is TGTGCCAGCAGTTTAGGGGTCAAGGGTGGCTACACCTTC.